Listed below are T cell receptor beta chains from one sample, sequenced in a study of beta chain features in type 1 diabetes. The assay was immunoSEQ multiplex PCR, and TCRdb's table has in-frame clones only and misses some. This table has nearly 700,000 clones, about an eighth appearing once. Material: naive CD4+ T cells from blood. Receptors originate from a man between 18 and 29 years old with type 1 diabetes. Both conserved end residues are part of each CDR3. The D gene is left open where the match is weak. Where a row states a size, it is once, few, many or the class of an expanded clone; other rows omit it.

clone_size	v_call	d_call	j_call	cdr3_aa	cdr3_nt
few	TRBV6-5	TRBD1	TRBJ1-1	CASTAATGGRAFF	TGTGCCAGCACTGCCGCCACAGGGGGCCGAGCTTTCTTT
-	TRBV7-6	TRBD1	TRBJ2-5	CASSPTIRDSPQETQYF	TGTGCCAGCAGCCCGACCATTCGGGACAGCCCTCAAGAGACCCAGTACTTC
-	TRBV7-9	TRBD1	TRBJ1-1	CASSPTGSSEAFF	TGTGCCAGCAGCCCGACAGGGAGTTCTGAAGCTTTCTTT
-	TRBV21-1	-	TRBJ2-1	CASSSGKGSENNEQFF	TGTGCCAGCAGCAGCGGGAAAGGGTCTGAAAACAATGAGCAGTTCTTC
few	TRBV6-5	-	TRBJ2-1	CASKLTSSSYNEQFF	TGTGCCAGCAAATTAACTTCAAGCTCCTACAATGAGCAGTTCTTC
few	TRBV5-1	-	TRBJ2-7	CASTISTGAENEQYF	TGCGCCAGCACAATATCGACAGGAGCCGAGAACGAGCAGTACTTC
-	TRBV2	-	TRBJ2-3	CASTLGLGGPGNF	TGTGCCAGCACCTTAGGGTTGGGGGGGCCAGGTAATTTT
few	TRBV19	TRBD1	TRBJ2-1	CASSMGTGSYEQFF	TGTGCCAGTAGTATGGGGACAGGGAGCTATGAGCAGTTCTTC
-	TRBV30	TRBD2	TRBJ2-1	CAWSPAGAAWGQFF	TGTGCCTGGAGTCCAGCGGGGGCCGCGTGGGGGCAGTTCTTC
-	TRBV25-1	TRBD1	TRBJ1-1	CASSEVGQSAEAFF	TGTGCCAGCAGTGAAGTGGGACAGTCAGCTGAAGCTTTCTTT
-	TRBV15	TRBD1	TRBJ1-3	CATSRDRAGNTIYF	TGTGCCACCAGCAGGGACAGGGCTGGAAACACCATATATTTT
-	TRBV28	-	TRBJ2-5	CASGTVTSYAPQETQYF	TGTGCCAGCGGCACGGTGACTAGTTACGCCCCCCAAGAGACCCAGTACTTC
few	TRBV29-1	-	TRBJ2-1	CSATQTGAYNEQFF	TGCAGCGCAACCCAGACCGGGGCCTACAATGAGCAGTTCTTC
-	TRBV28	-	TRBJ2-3	CASSLPGLRAQYF	TGTGCCAGCAGTCTCCCGGGACTCCGGGCGCAGTATTTT
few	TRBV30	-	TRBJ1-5	CAWSTAGNQPQHF	TGTGCCTGGAGTACGGCAGGAAATCAGCCCCAGCATTTT
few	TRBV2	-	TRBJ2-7	CASSGDSYEQYF	TGTGCCAGCTCAGGGGACTCCTACGAGCAGTACTTC
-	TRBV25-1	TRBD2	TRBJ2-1	CASSGGLAGATSYNEQFF	TGTGCCAGCAGTGGAGGCCTAGCGGGGGCCACCTCCTACAATGAGCAGTTCTTC
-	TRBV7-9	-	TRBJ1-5	CASSLRENWPQHF	TGTGCCAGCAGCTTAAGAGAAAATTGGCCCCAGCATTTT
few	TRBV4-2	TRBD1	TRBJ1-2	CASSQGWDSGYTF	TGTGCCAGCAGCCAAGGGTGGGACAGCGGCTACACCTTC
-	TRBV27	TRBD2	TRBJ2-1	CASSGGGGNYNEQFF	TGTGCCAGCAGTGGTGGGGGGGGAAATTACAATGAGCAGTTCTTC
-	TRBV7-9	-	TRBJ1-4	CASSEGTTNEKLFF	TGTGCCAGCAGCGAGGGGACAACTAATGAAAAACTGTTTTTT
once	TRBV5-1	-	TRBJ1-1	CASSLAEMNTEAFF	TGCGCCAGCAGCTTGGCCGAGATGAACACTGAAGCTTTCTTT
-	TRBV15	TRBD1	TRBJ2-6	CATSRSFGTAFSGANVLTF	TGTGCCACCAGCAGGAGTTTTGGGACAGCTTTCTCTGGGGCCAACGTCCTGACTTTC
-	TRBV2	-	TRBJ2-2	CASRDLSTGELFF	TGTGCCAGCAGAGACCTGAGCACCGGGGAGCTGTTTTTT